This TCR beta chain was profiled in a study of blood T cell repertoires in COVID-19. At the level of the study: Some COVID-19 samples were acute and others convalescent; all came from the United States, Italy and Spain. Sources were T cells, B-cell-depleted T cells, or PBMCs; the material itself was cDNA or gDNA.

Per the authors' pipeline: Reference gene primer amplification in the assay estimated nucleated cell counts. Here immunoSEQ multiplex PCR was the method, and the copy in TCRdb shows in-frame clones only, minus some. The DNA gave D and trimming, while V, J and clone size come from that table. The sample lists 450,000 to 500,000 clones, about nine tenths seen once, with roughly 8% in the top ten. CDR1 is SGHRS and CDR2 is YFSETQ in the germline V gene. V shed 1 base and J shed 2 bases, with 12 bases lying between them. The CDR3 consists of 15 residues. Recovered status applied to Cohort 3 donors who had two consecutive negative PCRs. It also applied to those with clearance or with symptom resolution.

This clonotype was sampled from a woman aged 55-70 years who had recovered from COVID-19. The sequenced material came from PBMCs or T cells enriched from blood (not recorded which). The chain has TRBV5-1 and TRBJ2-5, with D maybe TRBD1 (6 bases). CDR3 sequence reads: CASSLSGTSQETQYF. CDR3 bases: TGCGCCAGCAGCTTGTCAGGGACAAGTCAAGAGACCCAGTACTTC. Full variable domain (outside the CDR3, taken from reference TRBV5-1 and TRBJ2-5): KAGVTQTPRYLIKTRGQQVTLSCSPISGHRSVSWYQQTPGQGLQFLFEYFSETQRNKGNFPGRFSGRQFSNSRSEMNVSTLELGDSALYLCASSLSGTSQETQYFGPGTRLLVL.